The 30 T cell receptor beta chains reported below all come from one sample, sequenced in a study of cytomegalovirus exposure and HLA in healthy donors. PCR was performed using 60 Vbeta and 13 Jbeta primers. Profiled with immunoSEQ multiplex PCR; TCRdb holds only in-frame clones, not every one. The top ten clones hold around 4.8% of a sample with over 100,000 clones, nearly 65% of them seen once. The sample comprised PBMCs. The receptors here all came from a human donor in good health.

This clone was seen a single time. This chain connects TRBV5-1 to TRBJ2-1, with a weak D call TRBD2 (6 bases). CDR3 size: 14 residues. The germline V gene encodes CDR1 SGHRS and CDR2 YFSETQ. The V and J ends lost 4 bases and 0 bases respectively, with 8 bases between them. For the CDR3, the DNA is TGCGCCAGCAGCAAGCGGGTCTCCTACAATGAGCAGTTCTTC. It translates to CASSKRVSYNEQFF.

The V gene is TRBV2, the J gene TRBJ2-5; TRBD2 matches 7 bases. V dropped 3 bases and J dropped 2; count of bases not matched to a gene: 3. CDR1 is SNHLY and CDR2 is FYNNEI in the germline V gene. CDR3 length equals 14 residues. The CDR3 DNA follows: TGTGCCAGCAGTGATTCCGGGGGGCAAGAGACCCAGTACTTC. This translates into CASSDSGGQETQYF.

The chain joins TRBV5-5 to TRBJ2-5, with 13 bases that match TRBD2. With 2 bases clipped from V and 7 bases from J, the junction kept 8 bases outside the gene matches. The V gene's germline CDR1 is SGHKS and CDR2 YYEKEE (reference sequence). This CDR3 is 16 amino acids long. As DNA, the CDR3 is TGTGCCAGCAGCTTAGACGGACTAGCGGGGGAGGGGACCCAGTACTTC. Translation gives CASSLDGLAGEGTQYF.

The chain couples TRBV10-1 to TRBJ1-1; TRBD1 matches 7 bases. The length of the CDR3 is 15 residues. J lost 1 base, V lost 6 bases, and 8 bases had no gene match. Per germline, CDR1 WNHNN and CDR2 SYGVQD (reference sequence). The CDR3, as DNA: TGCGCCAGCAGAAAACACAGGGGAAGGAACACTGAAGCTTTCTTT. This encodes CASRKHRGRNTEAFF.

V usage is TRBV5-6 and J usage is TRBJ2-3; 14 bases map to TRBD2. V was clipped by 6 bases and J by 5 bases; unmatched bases: 11. CDR1 SGHDT and CDR2 YYEEEE come from the germline V gene. The CDR3 has 17 residues. The CDR3 DNA sequence: TGTGCCAGCATACAATTGGGACTAGCGGGAGTAGGAGATACGCAGTATTTT. It yields the protein CASIQLGLAGVGDTQYF.

The J gene is TRBJ2-7, the V gene TRBV7-9, with D maybe TRBD2 (5 bases). The CDR3 loop spans 13 amino acids. V was shortened by 3 bases and J by 5 bases, with 11 bases between the two germline ends. Germline V lookup: CDR1 SEHNR, CDR2 FQNEAQ (reference sequence). CDR3 DNA sequence: TGTGCCAGCAGCTTCTGGGAGCTGGACGAGCAGTACTTC. This sequence encodes CASSFWELDEQYF.

There are a few counts of this clone. CDR3 residues: CASTGGGLGLEQYF. As DNA, the CDR3 is TGTGCCAGCACCGGAGGGGGACTAGGGCTCGAGCAGTACTTC. This chain links TRBV28 with TRBJ2-7; 8 nucleotides match TRBD2. Looked up from germline, CDR1 is MDHEN and CDR2 is SYDVKM. The CDR3 contains 14 residues. With V trimmed by 7 bases and J by 6 bases, 11 bases remained unmatched.

CDR3: CAWDQGTSGMGRTQYF. The CDR3 coding sequence is TGTGCCTGGGACCAGGGGACTAGCGGAATGGGTAGGACCCAGTACTTC. The J gene is TRBJ2-5, the V gene TRBV30; 11 bases line up with TRBD2. Germline CDR1 and CDR2: GTSNPN and SVGIG (reference sequence). This CDR3 is 16 amino acids long. Trimming cost V 5 bases and J 7 bases; bases outside gene matches: 15.

V gene TRBV27 combines with J gene TRBJ2-3, with D unclear. CDR1 and CDR2 (germline): MNHEY, SMNVEV (reference sequence). V lost 6 bases, J lost 0 bases, and 7 bases lay in between. There are 13 residues in the CDR3. CDR3 protein: CASSHSSTDTQYF. In DNA form, the CDR3 reads TGTGCCAGCAGCCACTCTAGCACAGATACGCAGTATTTT.

This chain joins TRBV13 and TRBJ1-1, with D unclear. Germline CDR1 and CDR2: PRHDT and FYEKMQ (reference sequence). V gave up 2 bases and J gave up 0 bases, with 10 bases separating them. The length of the CDR3 is 15 residues. CDR3 sequence (DNA): TGTGCCAGCAGCTTAAACCCTAAATTGAACACTGAAGCTTTCTTT. This translates into CASSLNPKLNTEAFF.

This chain joins TRBV19 and TRBJ2-1; 7 bases map to TRBD1. Trimming removed 3 bases from V and 7 bases from J; junction bases left unmatched: 0. The length of the CDR3 is 12 residues. Germline V gene lookup returns CDR1 LNHDA and CDR2 SQIVND (reference sequence). The CDR3 region has the DNA TGTGCCAGTAGTATGGGACAGAATGAGCAGTTCTTC. It encodes CASSMGQNEQFF. Based on the CDR3 plus reference TRBV19 and TRBJ2-1, the full variable domain is DGGITQSPKYLFRKEGQNVTLSCEQNLNHDAMYWYRQDPGQGLRLIYYSQIVNDFQKGDIAEGYSVSREKKESFPLTVTSAQKNPTAFYLCASSMGQNEQFFGPGTRLTVL.

The rearrangement joins TRBV19 to TRBJ1-1; D gene unclear. The CDR3 loop spans 14 amino acids. From germline, CDR1 is LNHDA and CDR2 SQIVND (reference sequence). Trimming took off 6 bases at V and 2 bases at J, with 13 bases between the two ends. The CDR3 protein is CASRPSGGNTEAFF. The CDR3 nucleotides read TGTGCCAGTAGGCCCTCGGGTGGAAACACTGAAGCTTTCTTT. The full variable domain, with the rest looked up from reference TRBV19 and TRBJ1-1, is DGGITQSPKYLFRKEGQNVTLSCEQNLNHDAMYWYRQDPGQGLRLIYYSQIVNDFQKGDIAEGYSVSREKKESFPLTVTSAQKNPTAFYLCASRPSGGNTEAFFGQGTRLTVV.

V gene TRBV15 combines with J gene TRBJ2-1; 7 positions agree with TRBD1. Germline CDR1 and CDR2: LNHNV and YYDKDF (reference sequence). J lost 6 bases, V lost 3 bases, and 8 bases had no gene match. This CDR3 comprises 15 residues. The CDR3 loop is CATSSDRAISNEQFF. The CDR3 DNA reads TGTGCCACCAGCAGCGACAGGGCAATTAGCAATGAGCAGTTCTTC.

This sequence joins TRBV4-1 and TRBJ2-5; TRBD2 agrees at 11 bases. Germline values: CDR1 MGHRA, CDR2 YSYEKL. This CDR3 is built from 16 residues. J was trimmed by 4 bases and V by 4 bases; bases with no gene match: 8. The DNA of the CDR3 is TGCGCCAGCAGCCCAACGAAAGGACTAGCGGGAGAGACCCAGTACTTC. Translating gives CASSPTKGLAGETQYF.

The V gene is TRBV7-9, the J gene TRBJ2-3, with D possibly being TRBD2 (7 bases). Germline V gives CDR1 SEHNR, CDR2 FQNEAQ (reference sequence). The CDR3 extends over 15 amino acids. The germline V and J ends were trimmed by 1 base and 8 bases, with 16 bases remaining between them. The CDR3 region has the DNA TGTGCCAGCAGCTTAGTTCGCGGGGGCAAGGTTACGCAGTATTTT. Translating gives CASSLVRGGKVTQYF.

This clone was counted a few times. The chain uses TRBV29-1 and TRBJ2-1; D might be TRBD2 (6 bases). Germline V lookup: CDR1 SQVTM, CDR2 ANQGSEA. CDR3 length: 15 residues. The ends were cut back, 4 bases at V and 5 bases at J, with 18 bases in the middle. CDR3 region: CSVGPFSGPNNEQFF. DNA of the CDR3: TGCAGCGTTGGCCCCTTTAGCGGACCCAACAATGAGCAGTTCTTC.

The V gene is TRBV5-8, the J gene TRBJ2-5, with 9 positions matching TRBD2. This CDR3 has 16 amino acids. J lost 3 bases, V lost 0 bases, and 6 bases had no gene match. Germline V gene data show CDR1 as SGHTS and CDR2 as YDEGEE. CDR3 amino acids: CASSLAPGLAKETQYF. Written as DNA, the CDR3 is TGTGCCAGCAGCTTGGCTCCCGGACTAGCGAAAGAGACCCAGTACTTC.

The chain has TRBV6-1 and TRBJ2-5; D unclear. The CDR3 runs to 15 residues. The germline V and J ends were trimmed by 2 bases and 0 bases, with 10 bases remaining between them. CDR1 and CDR2 (germline): MNHNS, SASEGT. The CDR3, as DNA: TGTGCCAGCAGTGAATCTTGGCTTCACCAAGAGACCCAGTACTTC. Its protein product is CASSESWLHQETQYF.

This clone showed up just a few times. The genes are TRBV6-5 and TRBJ1-5; 7 nucleotides line up with TRBD1. The J segment lost 5 bases and the V segment lost 6 bases, leaving 7 bases of the junction unmatched. Germline CDR1 is MNHEY and CDR2 is SVGAGI. The CDR3 is made up of 14 amino acids. CDR3 in DNA: TGTGCCAGCAGCTCCGACAGGGCCTATCAGCCCCAGCATTTT. This codes for CASSSDRAYQPQHF.

This chain links TRBV28 with TRBJ2-2, with D perhaps TRBD1 (6 bases). The V gene's germline CDR1 is MDHEN and CDR2 SYDVKM. The germline V and J ends were trimmed by 7 bases and 2 bases, with 11 bases remaining between them. This CDR3 is built from 14 residues. Here the CDR3 reads CASTPDRNTGELFF. The CDR3 region has the DNA TGTGCCAGCACCCCGGACAGAAACACCGGGGAGCTGTTTTTT.

This chain connects TRBV27 to TRBJ1-5; D might be TRBD1 (6 bases). The germline gives CDR1 MNHEY, CDR2 SMNVEV (reference sequence). The ends were cut back, 4 bases at V and 4 bases at J, with 17 bases in the middle. CDR3 length equals 16 residues. CDR3 coding DNA: TGTGCCAGCAGTTCCTACCAGGGGCAGGGTAATCAGCCCCAGCATTTT. Its protein is CASSSYQGQGNQPQHF.

The chain links TRBV7-9 to TRBJ2-7; 7 positions match TRBD2. This CDR3 contains 16 residues. Germline V CDR1 and CDR2: SEHNR, FQNEAQ (reference sequence). The junction had 10 bases not matched to a gene; V was cut back by 5 bases and J by 0 bases. The CDR3 bases are TGTGCCAGCAGCCCAAAAGGGGAGGGTATCTCCTACGAGCAGTACTTC. It encodes CASSPKGEGISYEQYF. Based on the CDR3 plus reference TRBV7-9 and TRBJ2-7, the full variable domain is DTGVSQNPRHKITKRGQNVTFRCDPISEHNRLYWYRQTLGQGPEFLTYFQNEAQLEKSRLLSDRFSAERPKGSFSTLEIQRTEQGDSAMYLCASSPKGEGISYEQYFGPGTRLTVT.

The rearrangement uses TRBV9 and TRBJ2-1, with D perhaps matching TRBD1 (5 bases). V dropped 4 bases and J dropped 0 bases, with 14 bases sitting between them. The CDR3 runs to 16 residues. CDR1 is SGDLS, CDR2 YYNGEE, per germline. The CDR3, as DNA: TGTGCCAGCAGCTCCCACGCTAGGGGCTCCTACAATGAGCAGTTCTTC. Translated, it gives CASSSHARGSYNEQFF.

V is TRBV5-1 and J is TRBJ2-7, with 10 nucleotides matching TRBD1. Per germline, CDR1 SGHRS and CDR2 YFSETQ. The CDR3 contains 17 residues. V gave up 1 base and J gave up 6 bases; unmatched junction bases: 13. CDR3 sequence reads: CASSLRSGDRGRAEQYF. CDR3 coding DNA: TGCGCCAGCAGCTTGCGCTCCGGAGACAGGGGGCGCGCCGAGCAGTACTTC. Full variable domain (rest looked up from reference TRBV5-1 and TRBJ2-7): KAGVTQTPRYLIKTRGQQVTLSCSPISGHRSVSWYQQTPGQGLQFLFEYFSETQRNKGNFPGRFSGRQFSNSRSEMNVSTLELGDSALYLCASSLRSGDRGRAEQYFGPGTRLTVT.

The genes are TRBV29-1 and TRBJ2-1, with 8 bases identical to TRBD1. The ends lost 6 bases at V and 9 bases at J; junction bases unmatched: 10. The CDR3 contains 13 residues. Germline V gene lookup returns CDR1 SQVTM and CDR2 ANQGSEA. The CDR3 bases are TGCAGCGTCAGCAGTCAGGGGGCTGTTGAGCAGTTCTTC. Protein: CSVSSQGAVEQFF.

The CDR3: CASSITGSGNTIYF. The CDR3 region has the DNA TGTGCCAGTAGTATCACCGGCTCTGGAAACACCATATATTTT. The chain employs TRBV19 and TRBJ1-3; no clear D. Germline CDR1 and CDR2: LNHDA and SQIVND (reference sequence). The CDR3 runs to 14 residues. V shed 3 bases and J shed 0 bases, with 6 bases lying between them.

This rearrangement joins TRBV6-1 to TRBJ1-1, with 9 nucleotides matching TRBD1. V lost 4 bases and J lost 3; bases outside the gene matches: 0. CDR1 and CDR2 from the germline V gene are MNHNS and SASEGT. The length of the CDR3 is 13 residues. The DNA for the CDR3 is TGTGCCAGCAGTGGGACAGGGGACACTGAAGCTTTCTTT. This gives the protein CASSGTGDTEAFF.

This chain links TRBV6-1 with TRBJ2-3; D is possibly TRBD1 (6 bases). With 7 bases removed from V and 0 bases from J, the gap between germline ends came to 11 bases. From germline, CDR1 is MNHNS and CDR2 SASEGT. The CDR3 has 14 amino acids. CDR3 in amino acids: CASMTGYSTDTQYF. For the CDR3, the DNA is TGTGCCAGCATGACAGGATACAGCACAGATACGCAGTATTTT.

This clone turned up a few times. The V gene is TRBV18, the J gene TRBJ2-1; TRBD2 is a possible D gene (6 bases). Germline V gives CDR1 KGHSH, CDR2 LQKENI. This CDR3 region has 16 residues. V lost 2 bases and J lost 0, with 11 bases in between. In DNA, the CDR3 is TGTGCCAGCTCACCAAGGGGACTTTTCTCCTACAATGAGCAGTTCTTC. Protein product: CASSPRGLFSYNEQFF.

The CDR3 reads CASSQDDGRGETQYF. The CDR3 DNA is TGTGCCAGCAGCCAAGATGACGGGAGAGGCGAGACCCAGTACTTC. The V and J genes are TRBV14 and TRBJ2-5, with D possibly matching TRBD2 (6 bases). CDR1 is SGHDN and CDR2 is FVKESK in the germline V gene. V was pared by 0 bases and J by 5 bases, with 13 bases between. This CDR3 is built from 15 residues.